This T cell receptor beta chain comes out of a study of blood T cell repertoires in COVID-19. The CDR3 extends over 12 amino acids. Trimming took 11 bases from V and 7 from J, leaving 17 bases between them. Germline assignment: CDR1 MNHEY and CDR2 SMNVEV (reference sequence). Sequenced by immunoSEQ multiplex PCR; TCRdb stores in-frame clones only, minus some. The sample shows a few hundred thousand clones, roughly 84% of them seen only once. This receptor was identified in a woman aged 18-30 years with acute or convalescent COVID-19. The specimen was peripheral blood. This chain uses TRBV27 with TRBJ1-1; D perhaps matches TRBD1 (6 bases). CDR3 in DNA: TGTGCCCGCCGGGGGGGAGGGGGTGAAGCTTTCTTT. Protein product: CARRGGGGEAFF.